These T cell receptor beta chains were read from a single sample in a study of T-cell memory formation after mild COVID-19. MiXCR, run by TCRdb on the 5' RACE reads, gives a single entry per CDR3 protein. The repertoire includes over 300,000 distinct CDR3 sequences, 20% to 25% of them detected once, and roughly a fifth sits in the top ten. The specimen was PBMCs or a T cell subset sorted from them (not recorded which). These TCRs come from a young man who had mild COVID-19 (a few samples of this study predate the infection). Cell type and time point are not known. CDR3s include the opening cysteine and the closing phenylalanine or tryptophan. D genes are given only for firm matches. Size tells how often a clone was seen (once, few, many) or the class of an expanded clone, and some rows leave it out.

>TRBV18|-|TRBJ2-5|-
TGTGCCAGCTCACCACCTCCACGGGGAGAGACCCAGTACTTC
CASSPPPRGETQYF
>TRBV7-9|-|TRBJ1-1|-
TGTGCCAGCAGCTTAGCGGATAGAGGATGGGACACTGAAGCTTTCTTT
CASSLADRGWDTEAFF
>TRBV5-1|few|TRBJ2-3|TRBD1
TGCGCCAGCAGCTTGGGACAGGGGATGAACACAGATACGCAGTATTTT
CASSLGQGMNTDTQYF
>TRBV20-1|few|TRBJ1-5|TRBD1
TGCAGTGGGACAGGGCGAAACAGGTTTGATCAGCCCCAGCATTTT
CSGTGRNRFDQPQHF
>TRBV2|once|TRBJ2-1|-
TGTGCCAGCAGCGAGATGGGGCGGGACGGTGGGAATGAGCAGTTCTTC
CASSEMGRDGGNEQFF
>TRBV20-1|-|TRBJ2-5|TRBD1
TGCAGTGCTAGGGGGACAGCAGAGACCCAGTACTTC
CSARGTAETQYF
>TRBV5-1|-|TRBJ2-2|TRBD1
TGCGCCAGCAGCCCGAGACAGGGAAGTAACACCGGGGAGCTGTTTTTT
CASSPRQGSNTGELFF
>TRBV11-2|few|TRBJ2-2|-
TGTGCCAGCAGCCCTGGACTACTATCGAACACCGGGGAGCTGTTTTTT
CASSPGLLSNTGELFF
>TRBV15|few|TRBJ2-1|-
TGTGCCACCAGCACCAACAGGGCGGTAGGCAATGAGCAGTTCTTC
CATSTNRAVGNEQFF
>TRBV7-6|-|TRBJ2-5|TRBD1
TGTGCCAGCAGCCCCGGGACAGGTCTAGGAGATACCCAGTACTTC
CASSPGTGLGDTQYF
>TRBV29-1|many|TRBJ2-5|-
TGCAGCGTTGAAGGGGGGGTGGAGACCCAGTACTTC
CSVEGGVETQYF
>TRBV6-5|few|TRBJ2-2|-
TGTGCCAGCAGTTGGTTAGGGGACACCGGGGAGCTGTTTTTT
CASSWLGDTGELFF
>TRBV30|few|TRBJ2-3|-
TGTGCCTGGAGTAATGGGGGGGCAGAAGATACGCAGTATTTT
CAWSNGGAEDTQYF
>TRBV5-6|-|TRBJ2-1|-
TGTGCCAGCAACCGATTACTAGGAGATTTCAATGAGCAGTTCTTC
CASNRLLGDFNEQFF
>TRBV2|few|TRBJ2-7|-
TGTGCCAGCATTTACTACGAGCAGTACTTC
CASIYYEQYF
>TRBV20-1|-|TRBJ2-1|-
TGCAGTGCTATTCAGGGATATGAGCAGTTCTTC
CSAIQGYEQFF
>TRBV2|-|TRBJ1-1|-
TGTGCCAGCAGTAACACGATCATGAACACTGAAGCTTTCTTT
CASSNTIMNTEAFF
>TRBV10-1|-|TRBJ2-1|-
TGCGCCAGCAGTGGGAGTCTAGGCTCAGGGGACAATGAGCAGTTCTTC
CASSGSLGSGDNEQFF
>TRBV6-6|few|TRBJ2-5|-
TGTGCCAGCAGTACTAATCCGGGCGTGCAGACCCAGTACTTC
CASSTNPGVQTQYF
>TRBV24-1|few|TRBJ2-3|TRBD1
TGTGCCACCAGTGACCCCAGGGGGACCGCCGATACGCAGTATTTT
CATSDPRGTADTQYF
>TRBV29-1|few|TRBJ1-2|-
TGCAGCGTTGAAGTCGGCAAAGCGAGAGATGGCTACACCTTC
CSVEVGKARDGYTF
>TRBV7-9|-|TRBJ1-3|TRBD1
TGTGCCAGCAGCACTACGACAGGGATGGGGAACACCATATATTTT
CASSTTTGMGNTIYF
>TRBV20-1|few|TRBJ2-3|-
TGCAGTGCTAGGGTTGACAGCACAGATACGCAGTATTTT
CSARVDSTDTQYF
>TRBV4-3|-|TRBJ2-2|-
TGCGCCAGCAGGCCAGGCCGGGGGCTCACCGGGGAGCTGTTTTTT
CASRPGRGLTGELFF
>TRBV5-1|few|TRBJ1-2|-
TGCGCCAGCACCACCGGAAACTATGGCTACACCTTC
CASTTGNYGYTF
>TRBV6-6|few|TRBJ1-2|TRBD1
TGTGCCAGCAGCGGGACAGGGAATAGGGGTTGGGATGGCTACACCTTC
CASSGTGNRGWDGYTF